The clone carrying this T cell receptor (beta chain) was observed at least ten times. The source of the sample is a study of T cell clonality in common variable immunodeficiency. Using immunoSEQ multiplex PCR, the repertoire was profiled, and TCRdb retains in-frame clones only, with some absent. The data list 50,000 to 70,000 clones, none observed once; roughly 0.84% falls to the top ten. This TCR was sampled from a person aged 18-69 years in good health. Source material: peripheral blood mononuclear cells.

The CDR3 here is CASSPRVLNGGELFF. The part of the CDR3 DNA that was read is TGTGCCAGCAGCCCTCGGGTCCTTAACGGGGGGGAG. The rearrangement joins TRBV5-6 to TRBJ2-2; D uncertain. The CDR3 goes on 3 residues after the read ends, and that part is filled in from the germline J gene. Trimming cost V 4 bases and J 8 bases, with 18 bases left between them. The CDR3 consists of 15 residues. Germline V gene data show CDR1 as SGHDT and CDR2 as YYEEEE.